The 28 T cell receptor beta chains below all came from one sample that was sequenced in a study of chemoradiotherapy in HPV16-positive cancers. Using immunoSEQ multiplex PCR, the repertoire was profiled, and TCRdb retains in-frame clones only, with some absent. The sample has 15,000 or so clones, more than 75% seen once. The sample was blood, taken from a patient who underwent chemoradiotherapy. Receptor source: a human donor with HPV-associated anogenital cancer.

This chain joins TRBV10-3 and TRBJ2-7, with a weak D call TRBD2 (5 bases). Germline lookup yields CDR1 ENHRY and CDR2 SYGVKD. V shed 0 bases and J shed 2 bases, with 8 bases lying between them. The CDR3 covers 14 residues. This CDR3 reads CAISESRRTYEQYF. CDR3 in DNA: TGTGCCATCAGTGAGTCTAGGAGGACCTACGAGCAGTACTTC.

This chain connects TRBV4-1 to TRBJ2-7; TRBD2 might be the D (5 bases). The CDR3 is 15 amino acids. Trimming cost V 1 base and J 7 bases, with 17 bases left between them. Germline lookup yields CDR1 MGHRA and CDR2 YSYEKL. The CDR3 reads CASSQGTYPGEEQYF. In DNA, the CDR3 is TGCGCCAGCAGCCAAGGGACGTATCCCGGGGAGGAGCAGTACTTC.

The chain joins TRBV4-1 to TRBJ2-6; no clear D. CDR1 and CDR2 from the germline V gene are MGHRA and YSYEKL. Trimming took off 0 bases at V and 0 bases at J, with 9 bases between the two ends. This CDR3 contains 17 residues. The CDR3 is CASSQESAVSGANVLTF. The CDR3 nucleotides read TGCGCCAGCAGCCAAGAGTCCGCGGTCTCTGGGGCCAACGTCCTGACTTTC.

CDR3 residues: CASSPRTGGSAYEQYF. CDR3 bases: TGCGCCAGCAGCCCCCGTACAGGGGGCAGCGCCTACGAGCAGTACTTC. V is TRBV5-1 and J is TRBJ2-7, with 9 positions matching TRBD1. CDR1 is SGHRS, CDR2 YFSETQ, per germline. Trimming at V came to 4 bases and at J to 2 bases, leaving 10 bases not matched to a gene. This CDR3 has 16 residues.

This clone has just a few counts. The chain employs TRBV7-9 and TRBJ1-6; 10 positions agree with TRBD1. CDR3 length equals 17 residues. CDR1 is SEHNR, CDR2 FQNEAQ, per germline (reference sequence). Losses at the gene ends were 5 bases for V and 8 bases for J; bases not matched to a gene: 12. The CDR3 loop is CASSPSRDRGRHSPLHF. The CDR3 DNA reads TGTGCCAGCAGCCCGTCCCGGGACAGGGGTCGTCATTCACCCCTCCACTTT.

This chain joins TRBV4-2 and TRBJ2-1, with a weak D call TRBD2 (5 bases). Trimming left V 0 bases short and J 3 bases short, with 9 bases between. Looked up from germline, CDR1 is LGHNA and CDR2 is YNFKEQ. The CDR3 has 15 residues. The CDR3 sequence: CASSQDLAGYNEQFF. CDR3 nucleotide sequence: TGTGCCAGCAGCCAAGATCTTGCGGGCTACAATGAGCAGTTCTTC.

The V call is TRBV6-5, the J call TRBJ2-5; TRBD1 aligns across 7 bases. CDR1 is MNHEY, CDR2 SVGAGI, per germline. J was trimmed by 5 bases and V by 5 bases; bases with no gene match: 8. The CDR3 sequence is 14 residues long. This chain's CDR3 is CASSNHRGSETQYF. CDR3 coding DNA: TGTGCCAGCAGTAACCACAGGGGTTCGGAGACCCAGTACTTC.

V and J are TRBV5-1 and TRBJ1-2; 9 bases are a match to TRBD1. Germline lookup yields CDR1 SGHRS and CDR2 YFSETQ. V was pared by 2 bases and J by 7 bases, with 9 bases of the junction left unmatched. CDR3 size: 15 residues. CDR3 DNA: TGCGCCAGCAGCTTCCGACGGACAGGGGAGGGTGGCTACACCTTC. It translates to CASSFRRTGEGGYTF.

CDR3 nucleotides: TGTGCCAGCAGGCCCGGGACAGGGGGCTACGAGCAGTACTTC. Translating gives CASRPGTGGYEQYF. The chain recombines TRBV6-6 with TRBJ2-7; TRBD1 agrees at 11 bases. With V trimmed by 6 bases and J by 3 bases, 4 bases remained unmatched. The V gene's germline CDR1 is MNHNY and CDR2 SVGAGI (reference sequence). CDR3 length: 14 residues.

This chain joins TRBV18 and TRBJ1-5, with no clear D. The CDR3 totals 15 residues. V lost 6 bases, J lost 0 bases, and 12 bases lay in between. Germline V gene sequence: CDR1 KGHSH, CDR2 LQKENI. CDR3 DNA: TGTGCCAGCTCCCCCTCCCGGAATAGCAATCAGCCCCAGCATTTT. Residues: CASSPSRNSNQPQHF.

The V gene is TRBV11-3, the J gene TRBJ2-7; 10 bases align to TRBD2. Trimming at V came to 3 bases and at J to 0 bases, leaving 8 bases not matched to a gene. Per the germline V gene, CDR1 is SGHNT and CDR2 is YENEEA. The CDR3 is made up of 17 amino acids. The CDR3 bases are TGTGCCAGCAGCTTTCCAAAAGCTAGCGGGAGCTCCTACGAGCAGTACTTC. This sequence encodes CASSFPKASGSSYEQYF.

CDR3 residues: CASSYSTPSLYEQYF. As DNA, the CDR3 is TGTGCCAGCAGTTACTCGACCCCTAGCCTCTACGAGCAGTACTTC. This sequence joins TRBV6-5 and TRBJ2-7, with D possibly matching TRBD2 (5 bases). The V and J ends lost 0 bases and 3 bases respectively, with 12 bases between them. In germline, CDR1 is MNHEY, CDR2 SVGAGI. CDR3 length equals 15 residues.

This clone has a handful of counts. The V gene is TRBV4-1, the J gene TRBJ2-7; 7 bases are shared with TRBD1. CDR1 is MGHRA, CDR2 YSYEKL, per germline. CDR3 length: 13 residues. The V and J ends lost 3 bases and 5 bases, in that order; junction bases with no gene match: 4. CDR3 region: CASSHYTGDEQYF. CDR3 bases: TGCGCCAGCAGCCACTATACAGGGGACGAGCAGTACTTC.

The chain couples TRBV5-6 to TRBJ2-7; D is ambiguous. The V end lost 0 bases, the J end lost 3 bases, and 7 bases lay between the germline ends. The CDR3 has 13 residues. From germline, CDR1 is SGHDT and CDR2 YYEEEE. The CDR3 here is CASSLDRYYEQYF. The CDR3 DNA is TGTGCCAGCAGCTTGGATCGTTACTACGAGCAGTACTTC.

This chain uses TRBV5-6 with TRBJ2-1; 10 nucleotides align to TRBD2. Germline CDR1 is SGHDT and CDR2 is YYEEEE. The CDR3 spans 15 residues. V trimming: 2 bases; J trimming: 1 base; junction bases outside the gene matches: 0. In DNA, the CDR3 is TGTGCCAGCAGCTTACTAGCGGGATCCTACAATGAGCAGTTCTTC. Amino acid sequence: CASSLLAGSYNEQFF.

The chain employs TRBV28 and TRBJ1-1; D possibly corresponds to TRBD1 (6 bases). This CDR3 is 16 amino acids long. The V gene's germline CDR1 is MDHEN and CDR2 SYDVKM. V shed 2 bases and J shed 1 base, with 14 bases lying between them. In DNA form, the CDR3 reads TGTGCCAGCAGTTTAGTAGACAGGTTTACGAACACTGAAGCTTTCTTT. It encodes CASSLVDRFTNTEAFF.

This sequence joins TRBV6-5 and TRBJ2-7, with 7 positions matching TRBD2. CDR1 MNHEY and CDR2 SVGAGI come from the germline V gene. This CDR3 region has 14 residues. After removal of 5 bases from V and 4 bases from J, the junction contained 8 bases not matched to a gene. The CDR3 protein is CASSRGGQKYEQYF. The CDR3 DNA follows: TGTGCCAGCAGTAGGGGAGGGCAGAAGTACGAGCAGTACTTC.

The V and J genes are TRBV30 and TRBJ2-5; tentative D call: TRBD1 (5 bases). The V end lost 0 bases, the J end lost 2 bases, and 10 bases lay between the germline ends. Looked up from germline, CDR1 is GTSNPN and CDR2 is SVGIG (reference sequence). CDR3 length equals 14 residues. CDR3 loop: CAWSVVAGQETQYF. In DNA form, the CDR3 reads TGTGCCTGGAGTGTAGTGGCAGGGCAAGAGACCCAGTACTTC.

In this sample, this clone turned up a few times. The rearrangement links TRBV18 to TRBJ1-2; 10 nucleotides match TRBD1. Looked up from germline, CDR1 is KGHSH and CDR2 is LQKENI. This CDR3 is built from 14 residues. The V and J ends lost 4 bases and 8 bases, in that order; junction bases with no gene match: 7. The CDR3 DNA follows: TGTGCCAGCTCACAATCCGGGACAGGGGTCGGCTACACCTTC. Its translation is CASSQSGTGVGYTF. The variable domain in full, with the rest retrieved from reference TRBV18 and TRBJ1-2, is NAGVMQNPRHLVRRRGQEARLRCSPMKGHSHVYWYRQLPEEGLKFMVYLQKENIIDESGMPKERFSAEFPKEGPSILRIQQVVRGDSAAYFCASSQSGTGVGYTFGSGTRLTVV.

Here the CDR3 DNA reads TGTGCCACCAGCAGAGGCCTAGCGGGGGGAAGGGAGACCCAGTACTTC. It codes for CATSRGLAGGRETQYF. The chain couples TRBV15 to TRBJ2-5, with 11 bases identical to TRBD2. This CDR3 comprises 16 residues. V was pared by 1 base and J by 5 bases, with 6 bases of the junction left unmatched. CDR1 is LNHNV and CDR2 is YYDKDF in the germline V gene (reference sequence).

The chain couples TRBV30 to TRBJ1-4, with D uncertain. This CDR3 is built from 12 residues. Trimming removed 3 bases at V and 7 bases at J, with 9 bases between. CDR1 is GTSNPN and CDR2 is SVGIG in the germline V gene (reference sequence). CDR3 nucleotides: TGTGCCTGGAGGCCTGGAAGTGAAAAACTGTTTTTT. Translating it yields CAWRPGSEKLFF.

The chain is built from TRBV2 and TRBJ2-5; D gene ambiguous. CDR1 and CDR2 from the germline V gene are SNHLY and FYNNEI. The V end was cut by 7 bases, the J end by 4 bases, with 10 bases between. The length of the CDR3 is 12 residues. Written as DNA, the CDR3 is TGTGCCAGCACTCCGACTGGAGAGACCCAGTACTTC. The encoded protein is CASTPTGETQYF.

This clone was observed a few times. The chain links TRBV2 to TRBJ1-2; 9 positions match TRBD1. The CDR3 length is 12 residues. The ends lost 11 bases at V and 7 bases at J; junction bases unmatched: 8. Germline CDR1 SNHLY, CDR2 FYNNEI. CDR3 protein: CARAQGASGYTF. CDR3 bases: TGTGCCCGAGCACAGGGGGCGTCTGGCTACACCTTC.

The chain is built from TRBV2 and TRBJ2-7, with D possibly TRBD1 on 6 matching bases. The CDR3 is made up of 11 amino acids. Deletions cut 3 bases from V and 11 bases from J, with 11 bases between. Germline assignment: CDR1 SNHLY and CDR2 FYNNEI. CDR3 coding DNA: TGTGCCAGCAGTGAGACCAGGGGAGAGTACTTC. Its protein is CASSETRGEYF.

The V call is TRBV15, the J call TRBJ1-2; 8 bases align to TRBD1. V shed 3 bases, J shed 5 bases, and the junction held 8 bases outside the gene matches. The germline V gene has CDR1 LNHNV and CDR2 YYDKDF (reference sequence). The CDR3 totals 15 residues. For the CDR3, the DNA is TGTGCCACCAGCAGGGGGGGCAGGGGGCATTATGGCTACACCTTC. This gives the protein CATSRGGRGHYGYTF.

CDR3 sequence: CASSSMDRGLGGYTF. CDR3 DNA sequence: TGTGCCAGCAGCTCCATGGACAGGGGGCTAGGTGGCTACACCTTC. This chain joins TRBV5-6 and TRBJ1-2; 11 nucleotides match TRBD1. CDR3 size: 15 residues. The junction had 8 bases not matched to a gene; V was cut back by 3 bases and J by 7 bases. The V gene's germline CDR1 is SGHDT and CDR2 YYEEEE. Filled out from reference TRBV5-6 and TRBJ1-2, the complete variable domain reads DAGVTQSPTHLIKTRGQQVTLRCSPKSGHDTVSWYQQALGQGPQFIFQYYEEEERQRGNFPDRFSGHQFPNYSSELNVNALLLGDSALYLCASSSMDRGLGGYTFGSGTRLTVV.

This clone was picked up one time. CDR3 coding DNA: TGTGCCAGCAGAACCAGCAGGGTGGGGGCGGATGGCTACACCTTC. It codes for CASRTSRVGADGYTF. The chain couples TRBV6-5 to TRBJ1-2; TRBD1 is a possible D gene (6 bases). V lost 6 bases and J 6 bases, leaving 20 bases between the germline ends. This CDR3 has 15 residues. Germline V gene sequence: CDR1 MNHEY, CDR2 SVGAGI.

This clone was observed once. The genes are TRBV7-6 and TRBJ2-7, with D possibly being TRBD1 or TRBD2 (6 bases each). Trimming stripped 2 bases from V and 3 bases from J, with 20 bases between. Germline loops: CDR1 SGHVS, CDR2 FNYEAQ. The CDR3 runs 17 residues. This CDR3 reads CASSLRVGRDTYYEQYF. The DNA of the CDR3 is TGTGCCAGCAGCTTAAGAGTTGGGCGGGACACTTACTACGAGCAGTACTTC.